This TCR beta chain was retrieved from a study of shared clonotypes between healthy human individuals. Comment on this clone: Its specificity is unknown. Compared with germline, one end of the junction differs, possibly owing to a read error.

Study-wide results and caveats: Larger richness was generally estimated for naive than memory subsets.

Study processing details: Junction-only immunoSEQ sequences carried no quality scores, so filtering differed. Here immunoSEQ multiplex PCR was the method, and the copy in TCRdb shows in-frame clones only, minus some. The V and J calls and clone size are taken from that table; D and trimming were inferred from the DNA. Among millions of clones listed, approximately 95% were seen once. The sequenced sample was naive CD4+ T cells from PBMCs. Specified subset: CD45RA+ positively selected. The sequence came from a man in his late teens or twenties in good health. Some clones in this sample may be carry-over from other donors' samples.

This CDR3 is CAISESRAVRQGTQYF. The CDR3 nucleotides are TGTGCCATCAGTGAGTCGAGGGCAGTAAGGCAAGGGACCCAGTACTTC. The V call is TRBV10-3, the J call TRBJ2-5, with D tentatively TRBD2 (5 bases). Germline V lookup: CDR1 ENHRY, CDR2 SYGVKD. The CDR3 totals 16 residues.